The clone carrying this TCR beta chain turned up a few times. Its antigen remains unidentified. The data stem from a study of beta chain features in type 1 diabetes. Overall study findings and caveats: All four CD4+ subsets from Type 1 diabetes patients carried moderately but significantly shorter TCRB CDR3s. Junctions at VDJ sites from type 1 diabetes patients had fewer insertions and more deletions.

Every participating donor gave one draw, a heparinised blood sample averaging roughly 100 mL. Trimming left V 4 bases short and J 8 bases short, with 11 bases between. Germline V gene lookup returns CDR1 MNHEY and CDR2 SMNVEV (reference sequence). The CDR3 sequence is 12 residues long. Every bit of the isolated RNA underwent reverse transcription, so sequencing read expressed TCRB transcripts. Only in-frame clones appear in the TCRdb table, and some are missing; sequencing was by immunoSEQ multiplex PCR. The table lists hundreds of thousands of clones, 10% to 15% of them singletons, with approximately 0.022% in the top ten.

This TCR was sampled from a young man with type 1 diabetes. The rearrangement joins TRBV27 to TRBJ1-2, with D perhaps matching TRBD1 (5 bases). Sequencing was performed on naive CD4+ T cells from blood. The CDR3 DNA reads as TGTGCCAGCAGTTATTATGGGGGAGGCTACACCTTC. It is translated as CASSYYGGGYTF.